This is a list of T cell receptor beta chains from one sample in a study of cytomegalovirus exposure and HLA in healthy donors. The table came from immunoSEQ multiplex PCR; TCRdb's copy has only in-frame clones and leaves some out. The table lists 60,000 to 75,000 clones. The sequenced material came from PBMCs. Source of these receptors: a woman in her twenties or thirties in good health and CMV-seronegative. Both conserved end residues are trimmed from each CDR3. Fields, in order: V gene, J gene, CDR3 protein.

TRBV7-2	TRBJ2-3	ASSLLLGWGGGSDTQY
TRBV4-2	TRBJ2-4	ATLGQGKNIQY
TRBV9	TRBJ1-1	ASSVGPGMNTEAF
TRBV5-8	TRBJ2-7	ASSPGAGGSSEQY
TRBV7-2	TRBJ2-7	ASSLTGGGYEQY
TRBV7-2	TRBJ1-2	ASSLALRGGYT
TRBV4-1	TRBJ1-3	ASSRGQGFGNTIY
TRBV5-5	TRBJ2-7	ASSLELVYYEQY
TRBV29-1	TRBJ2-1	SVVGTVDNEQF
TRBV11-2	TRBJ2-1	ASSGQGLRNEQF
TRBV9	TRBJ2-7	ASMSKPPKIAAYEQY
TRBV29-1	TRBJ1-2	SVGDAGHIT
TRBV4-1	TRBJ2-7	ASSQPLAGGYEQY
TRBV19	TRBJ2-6	ASTTGVLSGANVLT
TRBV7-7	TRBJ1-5	ASSPDRDQPQH
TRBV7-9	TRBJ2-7	ASSLTTTGNEQY
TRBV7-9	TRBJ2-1	ASSSTSVFDNEQF
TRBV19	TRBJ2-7	ASSSGPQLLEQY
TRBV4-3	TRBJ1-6	ASSRDPGGFGSPLH
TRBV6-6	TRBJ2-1	ASSYSTGTIYNEQF
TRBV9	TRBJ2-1	ASSARSNSYNEQF
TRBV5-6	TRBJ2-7	ASSHGTGSSYEQY
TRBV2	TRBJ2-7	ASSDSGQVHEQY
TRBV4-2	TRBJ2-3	ASSQDFGGGPDTQY
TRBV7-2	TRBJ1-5	ASSLEGRGSNQPQH
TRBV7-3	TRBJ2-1	ASTRGGRDEQF
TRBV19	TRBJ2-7	ASSVGTGSMYEQY
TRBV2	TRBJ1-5	ASTGQGNQPQH
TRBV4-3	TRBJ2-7	ASSQELQRGSEQY
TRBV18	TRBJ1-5	ASSPLNGNQPQH
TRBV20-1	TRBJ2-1	SALYYNEQF
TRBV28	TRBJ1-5	ASSFSSQPQH
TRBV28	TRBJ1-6	ASSFSRSYNSPLH
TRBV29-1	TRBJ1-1	SVDPFDRGENEAF
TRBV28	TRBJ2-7	ASSLAGGAYEQY
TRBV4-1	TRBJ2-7	ASSQSRGVYEQY
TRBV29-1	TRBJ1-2	SVAAGSSANYGYT
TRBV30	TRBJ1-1	AWMGQNTEAF
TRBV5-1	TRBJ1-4	ASSSSEKLF
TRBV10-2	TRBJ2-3	ASAPSTSGRDTQY
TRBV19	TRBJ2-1	ATGLAEIRNEQF
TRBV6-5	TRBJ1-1	ASSYLAREEAF
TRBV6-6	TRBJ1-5	ASSYSSQPQH
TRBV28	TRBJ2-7	ASSLFAGAYSYEQY
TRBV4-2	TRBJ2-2	ASSQEVGRGDTGELF
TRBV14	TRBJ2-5	ASSQVDRNSLETQY
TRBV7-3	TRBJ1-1	ASSGTGRAEAF
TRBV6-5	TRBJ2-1	ASSYGVASDEQF